Below, 20 T cell receptor beta chains from the same sample are listed, as sequenced in a study of blood T cell repertoires in COVID-19. The method was immunoSEQ multiplex PCR; TCRdb's version includes in-frame clones alone and lacks a portion of them. This table holds about 240,000 clones, around 89% found once. Sequenced material: PBMCs or T cells enriched from blood (not recorded which). All receptors come from a woman aged 30 to 39 who had recovered from COVID-19.

This chain uses TRBV9 with TRBJ2-5; no clear D gene. In germline, CDR1 is SGDLS, CDR2 YYNGEE. V was trimmed by 0 bases and J by 0 bases, leaving 9 bases between them. The CDR3 length is 15 residues. The CDR3 coding sequence is TGTGCCAGCAGCGTAGCCCCCGTTTACCAAGAGACCCAGTACTTC. Protein: CASSVAPVYQETQYF. Variable domain in full (rest from reference TRBV9 and TRBJ2-5): DSGVTQTPKHLITATGQRVTLRCSPRSGDLSVYWYQQSLDQGLQFLIQYYNGEERAKGNILERFSAQQFPDLHSELNLSSLELGDSALYFCASSVAPVYQETQYFGPGTRLLVL.

The chain employs TRBV7-9 and TRBJ2-1; 14 positions match TRBD2. The V and J ends lost 5 bases and 7 bases, in that order; junction bases with no gene match: 16. The germline gives CDR1 SEHNR, CDR2 FQNEAQ (reference sequence). There are 19 residues in the CDR3. This CDR3 is CASSARLAGGQVPVNEQFF. The CDR3 region has the DNA TGTGCCAGCAGCGCAAGACTAGCGGGAGGGCAGGTTCCCGTGAATGAGCAGTTCTTC.

The rearrangement uses TRBV28 and TRBJ1-5; TRBD1 matches 7 bases. CDR3 length equals 13 residues. J lost 5 bases, V lost 10 bases, and 8 bases had no gene match. Germline lookup yields CDR1 MDHEN and CDR2 SYDVKM. The CDR3 protein is CATLDRPYQPQHF. The CDR3 coding sequence is TGTGCCACCCTGGACAGGCCTTATCAGCCCCAGCATTTT. Full variable domain (remainder filled in from reference TRBV28 and TRBJ1-5): DVKVTQSSRYLVKRTGEKVFLECVQDMDHENMFWYRQDPGLGLRLIYFSYDVKMKEKGDIPEGYSVSREKKERFSLILESASTNQTSMYLCATLDRPYQPQHFGDGTRLSIL.

This clone was counted a few times. The chain employs TRBV18 and TRBJ2-3; 10 bases agree with TRBD1. Germline CDR1 KGHSH, CDR2 LQKENI. V gave up 5 bases and J gave up 3 bases; unmatched junction bases: 8. The CDR3 runs 16 residues. The CDR3 nucleotides are TGTGCCAGCTCATCCCGGGACAGGGGTGTTACAGATACGCAGTATTTT. Protein sequence: CASSSRDRGVTDTQYF.

V is TRBV28 and J is TRBJ2-7; 8 nucleotides agree with TRBD2. The CDR3 contains 16 residues. Germline V gene data show CDR1 as MDHEN and CDR2 as SYDVKM. The junction had 12 bases not matched to a gene; V was cut back by 5 bases and J by 3 bases. CDR3 in amino acids: CASSPPSGRGDYEQYF. Here the CDR3 DNA reads TGTGCCAGCAGTCCCCCTTCCGGGAGGGGTGACTACGAGCAGTACTTC.

The J gene is TRBJ2-1, the V gene TRBV7-6; D might be TRBD1 (6 bases). Germline V gene sequence: CDR1 SGHVS, CDR2 FNYEAQ. This CDR3 has 15 residues. Trimming took 2 bases from V and 2 from J, leaving 10 bases between them. The CDR3 sequence is CASSLNREPYNEQFF. As DNA, the CDR3 is TGTGCCAGCAGCTTAAACAGGGAGCCCTACAATGAGCAGTTCTTC.

This chain links TRBV6-2 or TRBV6-3 with TRBJ1-6, with D possibly matching TRBD1 (5 bases). Trimming left V 2 bases short and J 7 bases short, with 15 bases between. The germline V gene has CDR1 MNHEY and CDR2 SVGEGT. The CDR3 loop spans 16 amino acids. The CDR3 DNA reads TGTGCCAGCAGTTACCTAACGACAGATCCGAATTCACCCCTCCACTTT. This encodes CASSYLTTDPNSPLHF.

The chain links TRBV15 to TRBJ2-1, with 15 bases that match TRBD2. Germline V gene sequence: CDR1 LNHNV, CDR2 YYDKDF (reference sequence). The CDR3 is 18 amino acids. Trimming removed 0 bases from V and 7 bases from J; junction bases left unmatched: 7. CDR3 sequence (DNA): TGTGCCACCAGCAGAGATTGGACTAGCGGGAGGGTGCGAAATGAGCAGTTCTTC. Translating it yields CATSRDWTSGRVRNEQFF.

The sample holds one count of this clone. The chain joins TRBV13 to TRBJ2-1, with 11 bases identical to TRBD2. V shed 6 bases and J 4 bases; nucleotides not matched to a gene: 5. The CDR3 length is 15 residues. Germline values: CDR1 PRHDT, CDR2 FYEKMQ (reference sequence). CDR3 loop: CASRRLAGSYNEQFF. Here the CDR3 DNA reads TGTGCCAGCAGAAGACTAGCGGGAAGTTACAATGAGCAGTTCTTC.

The gene calls are TRBV4-1 and TRBJ1-1; D is ambiguous. This CDR3 is built from 12 residues. CDR1 MGHRA and CDR2 YSYEKL come from the germline V gene. V was trimmed by 0 bases and J by 11 bases, leaving 10 bases between them. The CDR3 sequence is CASSQERSRAFF. The CDR3 nucleotides are TGCGCCAGCAGCCAAGAACGGTCGCGGGCTTTCTTT.

This clone was detected only once. The J gene is TRBJ2-2, the V gene TRBV19; 9 nucleotides align to TRBD2. The CDR3 is 15 amino acids. After removal of 4 bases from V and 5 bases from J, the junction contained 5 bases not matched to a gene. Germline loops: CDR1 LNHDA, CDR2 SQIVND (reference sequence). The CDR3 sequence is CASSRREGRTGELFF. The CDR3 bases are TGTGCCAGTAGTAGGCGGGAGGGCCGAACCGGGGAGCTGTTTTTT.

V usage is TRBV15 and J usage is TRBJ2-5; possibly TRBD2 for D (5 bases). The CDR3 contains 12 residues. The germline V and J ends were trimmed by 4 bases and 9 bases, with 12 bases remaining between them. Germline CDR1 reads LNHNV; CDR2 reads YYDKDF (reference sequence). In DNA, the CDR3 is TGTGCCACCAGCACCCCCGAGGAGGCCCAGTACTTC. Translated, it gives CATSTPEEAQYF.

The chain has TRBV19 and TRBJ1-1; D may be TRBD1 (5 bases). V dropped 4 bases and J dropped 5 bases, with 17 bases sitting between them. The CDR3 runs to 15 residues. Per germline, CDR1 LNHDA and CDR2 SQIVND (reference sequence). CDR3 sequence: CASSTNRFKGTEAFF. The CDR3 nucleotides are TGTGCCAGTAGTACTAACAGGTTCAAGGGAACTGAAGCTTTCTTT.

This chain uses TRBV2 with TRBJ1-4; 8 nucleotides align to TRBD1. The CDR3 totals 14 residues. V shed 7 bases and J 7 bases; nucleotides not matched to a gene: 8. Germline-derived CDR1 and CDR2 are SNHLY and FYNNEI. This CDR3 is CASKVDRGREKLFF. In DNA, the CDR3 is TGTGCCAGCAAAGTTGACAGGGGTCGTGAAAAACTGTTTTTT.

The chain has TRBV5-4 and TRBJ2-7; 10 bases line up with TRBD2. Per germline, CDR1 SGHNT and CDR2 YYREEE (reference sequence). The junction had 15 bases not matched to a gene; V was cut back by 4 bases and J by 2 bases. This CDR3 contains 18 residues. In DNA form, the CDR3 reads TGTGCCAGCAGCCGTACGGCTAGCGGGAGTGGGAGGCCCTACGAGCAGTACTTC. It yields the protein CASSRTASGSGRPYEQYF.

The chain recombines TRBV11-3 with TRBJ1-1; D might be TRBD1 (5 bases). This CDR3 has 13 amino acids. Trimming stripped 5 bases from V and 3 bases from J, with 10 bases between. CDR1 is SGHNT and CDR2 is YENEEA in the germline V gene. The CDR3 loop is CASSRTTDTEAFF. For the CDR3, the DNA is TGTGCCAGCAGCCGGACAACGGACACTGAAGCTTTCTTT. The full variable domain, its missing parts supplied by reference TRBV11-3 and TRBJ1-1, is EAGVVQSPRYKIIEKKQPVAFWCNPISGHNTLYWYLQNLGQGPELLIRYENEEAVDDSQLPKDRFSAERLKGVDSTLKIQPAELGDSAVYLCASSRTTDTEAFFGQGTRLTVV.

This sequence joins TRBV5-6 and TRBJ1-1; unclear D gene. V lost 4 bases, J lost 4 bases, and 17 bases lay in between. Germline V gives CDR1 SGHDT, CDR2 YYEEEE. The CDR3 loop spans 15 amino acids. The DNA of the CDR3 is TGTGCCAGCAGCCCGGGGTTCGGGCGGGGCACTGAAGCTTTCTTT. This translates into CASSPGFGRGTEAFF.

This chain joins TRBV4-1 and TRBJ1-4, with 10 bases matching TRBD1. There are 16 residues in the CDR3. Trimming cost V 4 bases and J 8 bases; bases outside gene matches: 10. Per germline, CDR1 MGHRA and CDR2 YSYEKL. This CDR3 is CASSPKMDRGGEKLFF. CDR3 sequence (DNA): TGCGCCAGCAGCCCTAAAATGGACAGGGGGGGGGAAAAACTGTTTTTT.

The chain carries TRBV6-5 and TRBJ1-2; 7 nucleotides align to TRBD1. Germline V gene data show CDR1 as MNHEY and CDR2 as SVGAGI. Trimming at V came to 0 bases and at J to 8 bases, leaving 12 bases not matched to a gene. The length of the CDR3 is 16 residues. CDR3 DNA: TGTGCCAGCAGTTACTCGCGAGACAGGGTGATGAGGGGCTACACCTTC. It yields the protein CASSYSRDRVMRGYTF.

The V call is TRBV28, the J call TRBJ1-2, with 9 bases lining up with TRBD1. Per germline, CDR1 MDHEN and CDR2 SYDVKM. With V trimmed by 6 bases and J by 4 bases, 9 bases remained unmatched. The CDR3 runs to 15 residues. The CDR3 spells CASSETDRGVYGYTF. CDR3 sequence (DNA): TGTGCCAGCAGCGAAACGGACAGGGGAGTCTATGGCTACACCTTC.